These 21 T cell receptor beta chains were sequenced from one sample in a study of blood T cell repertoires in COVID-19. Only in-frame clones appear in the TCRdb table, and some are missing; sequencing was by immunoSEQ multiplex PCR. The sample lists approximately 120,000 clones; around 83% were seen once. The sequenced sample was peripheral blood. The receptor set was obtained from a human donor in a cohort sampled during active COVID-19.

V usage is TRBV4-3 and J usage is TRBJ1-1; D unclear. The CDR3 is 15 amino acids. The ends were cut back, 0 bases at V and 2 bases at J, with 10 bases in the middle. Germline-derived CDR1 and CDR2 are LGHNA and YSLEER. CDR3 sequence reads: CASSQDLSDNTEAFF. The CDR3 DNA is TGCGCCAGCAGCCAAGATCTTTCAGATAACACTGAAGCTTTCTTT.

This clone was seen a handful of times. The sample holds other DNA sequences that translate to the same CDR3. The CDR3 loop reads CASRGLTNTEAFF. For the CDR3, the DNA is TGCGCCAGCAGGGGACTGACGAACACTGAAGCTTTCTTT. The chain couples TRBV5-1 to TRBJ1-1; a possible D gene is TRBD1 (5 bases). Germline CDR1 is SGHRS and CDR2 is YFSETQ. V was shortened by 5 bases and J by 1 base, with 9 bases between the two germline ends. The CDR3 length is 13 residues.

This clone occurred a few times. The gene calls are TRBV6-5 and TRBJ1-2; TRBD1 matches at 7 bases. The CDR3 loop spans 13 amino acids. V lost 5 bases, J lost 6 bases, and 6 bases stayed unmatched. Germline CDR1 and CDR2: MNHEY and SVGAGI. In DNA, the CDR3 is TGTGCCAGCAGTCGGGACAGAACGGATGGCTACACCTTC. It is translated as CASSRDRTDGYTF.

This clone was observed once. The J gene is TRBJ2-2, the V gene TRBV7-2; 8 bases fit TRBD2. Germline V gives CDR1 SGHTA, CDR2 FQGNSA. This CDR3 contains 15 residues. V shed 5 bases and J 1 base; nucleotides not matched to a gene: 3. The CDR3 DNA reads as TGTGCCAGCAGCCCTCTAGCGGGGAACACCGGGGAGCTGTTTTTT. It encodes CASSPLAGNTGELFF.

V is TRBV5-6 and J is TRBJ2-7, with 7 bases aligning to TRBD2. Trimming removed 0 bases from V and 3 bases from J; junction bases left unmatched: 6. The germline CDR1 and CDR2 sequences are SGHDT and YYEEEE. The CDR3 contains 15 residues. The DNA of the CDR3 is TGTGCCAGCAGCTTGGCCCCGGGGGGACTCTACGAGCAGTACTTC. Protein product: CASSLAPGGLYEQYF. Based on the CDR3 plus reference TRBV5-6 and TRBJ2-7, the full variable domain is DAGVTQSPTHLIKTRGQQVTLRCSPKSGHDTVSWYQQALGQGPQFIFQYYEEEERQRGNFPDRFSGHQFPNYSSELNVNALLLGDSALYLCASSLAPGGLYEQYFGPGTRLTVT.

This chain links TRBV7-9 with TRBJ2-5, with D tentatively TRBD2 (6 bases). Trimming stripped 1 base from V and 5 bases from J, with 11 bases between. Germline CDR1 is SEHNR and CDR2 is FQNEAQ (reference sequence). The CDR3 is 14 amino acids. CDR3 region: CASSLGGSGETQYF. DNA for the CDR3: TGTGCCAGCAGCTTAGGTGGCAGCGGGGAGACCCAGTACTTC.

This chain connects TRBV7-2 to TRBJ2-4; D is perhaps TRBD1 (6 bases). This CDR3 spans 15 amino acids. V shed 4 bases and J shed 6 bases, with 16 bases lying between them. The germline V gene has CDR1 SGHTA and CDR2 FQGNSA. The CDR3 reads CASSSTPGTLNIQYF. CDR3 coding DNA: TGTGCCAGCAGCTCAACCCCCGGGACACTAAACATTCAGTACTTC.

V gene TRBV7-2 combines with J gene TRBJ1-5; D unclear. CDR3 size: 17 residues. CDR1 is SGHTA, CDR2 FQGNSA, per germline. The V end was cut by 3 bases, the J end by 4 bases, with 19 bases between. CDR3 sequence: CASSLRPLSAPNQPQHF. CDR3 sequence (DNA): TGTGCCAGCAGCTTGAGGCCTCTGTCGGCACCTAATCAGCCCCAGCATTTT.

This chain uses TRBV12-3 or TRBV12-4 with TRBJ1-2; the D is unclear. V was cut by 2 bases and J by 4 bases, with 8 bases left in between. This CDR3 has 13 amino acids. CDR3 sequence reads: CASSLQALYGYTF. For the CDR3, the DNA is TGTGCCAGCAGTTTACAGGCGCTCTATGGCTACACCTTC.

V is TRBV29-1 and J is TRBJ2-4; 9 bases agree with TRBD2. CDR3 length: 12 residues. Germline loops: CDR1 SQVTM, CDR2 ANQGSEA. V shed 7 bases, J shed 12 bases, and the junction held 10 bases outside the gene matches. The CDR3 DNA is TGCAGCGCTTTAGGGACTAGCAGCAGTCAGTACTTC. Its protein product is CSALGTSSSQYF.

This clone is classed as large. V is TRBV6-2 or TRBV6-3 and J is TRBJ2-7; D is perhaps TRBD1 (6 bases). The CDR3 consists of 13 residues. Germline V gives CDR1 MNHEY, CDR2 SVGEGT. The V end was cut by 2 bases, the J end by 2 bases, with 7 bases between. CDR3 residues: CASSYRDTYEQYV. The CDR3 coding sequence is TGTGCCAGCAGTTACCGGGACACCTACGAGCAGTACGTC.

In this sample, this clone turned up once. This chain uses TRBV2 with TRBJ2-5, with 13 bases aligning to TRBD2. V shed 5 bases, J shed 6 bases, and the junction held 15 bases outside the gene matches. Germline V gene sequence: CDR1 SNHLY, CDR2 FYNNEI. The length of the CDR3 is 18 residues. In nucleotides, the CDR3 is TGTGCCAGCAGTCCCAAAGGACTAGCGGGGGCGCCGACGAAGACCCAGTACTTC. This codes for CASSPKGLAGAPTKTQYF.

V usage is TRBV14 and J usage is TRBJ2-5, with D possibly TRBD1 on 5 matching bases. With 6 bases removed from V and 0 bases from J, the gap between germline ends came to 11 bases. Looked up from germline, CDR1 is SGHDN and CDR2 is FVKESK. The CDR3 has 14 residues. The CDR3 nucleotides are TGTGCCAGCAGGAATACAGGCGACCAAGAGACCCAGTACTTC. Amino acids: CASRNTGDQETQYF.

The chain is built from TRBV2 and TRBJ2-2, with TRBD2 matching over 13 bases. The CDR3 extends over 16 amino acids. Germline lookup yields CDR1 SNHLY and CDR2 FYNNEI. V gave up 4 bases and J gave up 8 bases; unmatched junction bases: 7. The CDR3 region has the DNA TGTGCCAGCAGTGCTGGACTAGCGGGAGTAGAAGGGGAGCTGTTTTTT. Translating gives CASSAGLAGVEGELFF.

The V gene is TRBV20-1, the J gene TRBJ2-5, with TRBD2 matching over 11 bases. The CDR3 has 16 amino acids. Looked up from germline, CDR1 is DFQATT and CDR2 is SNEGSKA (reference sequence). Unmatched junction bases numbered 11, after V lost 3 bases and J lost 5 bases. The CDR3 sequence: CSASFFSGGGSETQYF. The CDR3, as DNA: TGCAGTGCTAGTTTTTTTAGCGGGGGGGGATCGGAGACCCAGTACTTC.

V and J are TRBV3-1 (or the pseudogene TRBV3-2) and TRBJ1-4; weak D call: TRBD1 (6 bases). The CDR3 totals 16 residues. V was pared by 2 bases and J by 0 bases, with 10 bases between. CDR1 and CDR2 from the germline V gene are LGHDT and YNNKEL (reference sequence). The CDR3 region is CASSQRTAATNEKLFF. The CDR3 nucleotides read TGTGCCAGCAGCCAACGGACAGCTGCAACTAATGAAAAACTGTTTTTT.

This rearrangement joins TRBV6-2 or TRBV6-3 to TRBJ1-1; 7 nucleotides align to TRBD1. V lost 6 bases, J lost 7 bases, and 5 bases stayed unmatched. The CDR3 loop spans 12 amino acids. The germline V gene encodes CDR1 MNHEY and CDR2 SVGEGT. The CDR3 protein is CASSPRGVEAFF. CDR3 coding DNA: TGTGCCAGCAGCCCCAGGGGGGTTGAAGCTTTCTTT.

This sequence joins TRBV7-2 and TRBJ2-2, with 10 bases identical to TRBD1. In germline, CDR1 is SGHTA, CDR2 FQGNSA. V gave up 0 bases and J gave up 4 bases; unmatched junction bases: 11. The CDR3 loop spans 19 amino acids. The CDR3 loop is CASSLARTGGQSVTGELFF. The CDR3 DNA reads TGTGCCAGCAGCTTAGCCAGGACAGGGGGTCAATCAGTCACCGGGGAGCTGTTTTTT.

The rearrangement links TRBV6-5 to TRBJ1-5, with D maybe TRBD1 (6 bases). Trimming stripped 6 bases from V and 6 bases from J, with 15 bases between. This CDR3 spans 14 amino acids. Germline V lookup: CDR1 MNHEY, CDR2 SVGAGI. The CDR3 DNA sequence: TGTGCCAGCAGCGGGAACAGGGAGAGTCAGCCCCAGCATTTT. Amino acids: CASSGNRESQPQHF.

The CDR3 DNA follows: TGTGCCAGTAGTAGGGGAGGAGCACTCTATGGCTACACCTTC. Its protein product is CASSRGGALYGYTF. This chain connects TRBV19 to TRBJ1-2; D not resolved. Per the germline V gene, CDR1 is LNHDA and CDR2 is SQIVND (reference sequence). The CDR3 is 14 amino acids. V was pared by 4 bases and J by 4 bases, with 13 bases between.

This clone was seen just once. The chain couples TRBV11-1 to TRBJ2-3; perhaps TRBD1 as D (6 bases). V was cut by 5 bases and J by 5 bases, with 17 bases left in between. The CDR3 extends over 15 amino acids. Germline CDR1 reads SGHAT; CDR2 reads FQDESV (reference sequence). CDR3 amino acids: CASSGTGIGGDTQYF. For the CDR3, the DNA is TGTGCCAGCAGCGGCACAGGGATTGGTGGAGATACGCAGTATTTT.